The entry below gives a single T cell receptor (beta chain) sequence along with its context. This sample was taken from a study of blood T cell repertoires in COVID-19. At the level of the study: The samples span acute and convalescent COVID-19 from the United States, Italy and Spain. PBMCs, B-cell-depleted T cells, or T cells provided the cDNA or gDNA that made up the material.

Original processing notes: Quantification of nucleated cells was approximated via reference gene primer amplification. Method: immunoSEQ multiplex PCR; TCRdb's copy keeps in-frame clones and lacks some. The V and J calls and clone size were taken over from that table, and D and trimming were inferred from the DNA. The profile shows about 180,000 clones, around 87% of them singletons. The CDR3 has 15 residues. Germline assignment: CDR1 SQVTM and CDR2 ANQGSEA. Germline trimming cut 4 bases from V and 4 bases from J; bases unmatched to any gene: 12. The source material was peripheral blood. The TCR was taken from a man aged 35 to 55 with active or convalescent COVID-19. J is TRBJ1-1 and V is TRBV29-1; 7 nucleotides agree with TRBD1. The CDR3 bases are TGCAGCGTTGTAAACCCGCGACGACAGGGCACTGAAGCTTTCTTT. Amino acid sequence: CSVVNPRRQGTEAFF.